Below are 9 T cell receptor beta chains sequenced from a single sample in a study of blood T cell repertoires in COVID-19. Produced via immunoSEQ multiplex PCR; TCRdb's table is partial and in-frame only. The sample contains more than 200,000 clones, 85% to 90% of which appear only once. Sequencing was carried out using PBMCs or T cells enriched from blood (not recorded which). The receptors here all came from a woman younger than 45 who had recovered from COVID-19.

The chain combines TRBV5-4 with TRBJ2-7; 10 bases are shared with TRBD2. From germline, CDR1 is SGHNT and CDR2 YYREEE (reference sequence). This CDR3 contains 16 residues. The V gene end was trimmed by 4 bases and the J gene end by 2 bases; junction bases not matched to a gene: 9. The CDR3: CASSPGGLAETYEQYF. CDR3 DNA sequence: TGTGCCAGCAGCCCGGGCGGACTAGCGGAGACCTACGAGCAGTACTTC.

CDR3 sequence (DNA): TGTGCCAGCAGGGGCTATGCGTTCCAAGAGACCCAGTACTTC. This gives the protein CASRGYAFQETQYF. The chain joins TRBV28 to TRBJ2-5; unclear D gene. The CDR3 is 14 amino acids. The germline V and J ends were trimmed by 6 bases and 1 base, with 12 bases remaining between them. Looked up from germline, CDR1 is MDHEN and CDR2 is SYDVKM. The variable domain in full, completed from reference TRBV28 and TRBJ2-5, reads DVKVTQSSRYLVKRTGEKVFLECVQDMDHENMFWYRQDPGLGLRLIYFSYDVKMKEKGDIPEGYSVSREKKERFSLILESASTNQTSMYLCASRGYAFQETQYFGPGTRLLVL.

The chain has TRBV9 and TRBJ2-7; D ambiguous. Trimming shortened V by 0 bases and J by 3 bases, and 10 bases separated the two germline ends. CDR1 is SGDLS, CDR2 YYNGEE, per germline. The CDR3 covers 14 residues. CDR3 protein: CASSVDLGRYEQYF. In nucleotides, the CDR3 is TGTGCCAGCAGCGTAGACCTTGGCCGCTACGAGCAGTACTTC.

The chain employs TRBV18 and TRBJ2-1, with 10 nucleotides matching TRBD2. Per germline, CDR1 KGHSH and CDR2 LQKENI. Trimming took 1 base from V and 8 from J; bases not matched to a gene: 5. This CDR3 has 15 amino acids. This CDR3 is CASSPQAGGPYEQFF. For the CDR3, the DNA is TGTGCCAGCTCACCACAAGCGGGAGGGCCATATGAGCAGTTCTTC.

The genes are TRBV2 and TRBJ2-1; D call uncertain. Germline CDR1 and CDR2: SNHLY and FYNNEI. There are 12 residues in the CDR3. The V gene lost 6 bases and the J gene lost 6 bases, with 9 bases spanning the gap. Here the CDR3 DNA reads TGTGCCAGCAGCGAAACTGTCAATGAGCAGTTCTTC. Its translation: CASSETVNEQFF. Full variable domain (missing parts from reference TRBV2 and TRBJ2-1): EPEVTQTPSHQVTQMGQEVILRCVPISNHLYFYWYRQILGQKVEFLVSFYNNEISEKSEIFDDQFSVERPDGSNFTLKIRSTKLEDSAMYFCASSETVNEQFFGPGTRLTVL.

J is TRBJ2-3 and V is TRBV28; D is perhaps TRBD2 (6 bases). The V and J ends lost 2 bases and 0 bases respectively, with 9 bases between them. The CDR3 consists of 15 residues. Germline V gene data show CDR1 as MDHEN and CDR2 as SYDVKM. The CDR3 is CASSLPAGSTDTQYF. The CDR3, as DNA: TGTGCCAGCAGTTTACCGGCGGGGAGCACAGATACGCAGTATTTT.

This rearrangement joins TRBV28 to TRBJ1-5; D ambiguous. The CDR3 covers 16 residues. The germline V gene encodes CDR1 MDHEN and CDR2 SYDVKM. Trimming took 3 bases from V and 4 from J, leaving 16 bases between them. This CDR3 is CASSLFSRVLNQPQHF. For the CDR3, the DNA is TGTGCCAGCAGTTTGTTTTCAAGAGTGCTAAATCAGCCCCAGCATTTT.

This clone was seen at least ten times. As DNA, the CDR3 is TGTGCCACCAGCAGAGAACCGGGACTATCAGATACGCAGTATTTT. Protein sequence: CATSREPGLSDTQYF. The genes are TRBV15 and TRBJ2-3; 7 bases agree with TRBD2. Unmatched junction bases numbered 4, after V lost 0 bases and J lost 4 bases. This CDR3 comprises 15 residues. CDR1 and CDR2 (germline): LNHNV, YYDKDF (reference sequence).

The CDR3 here is CASSGTSGEHPTDTQYF. CDR3 in DNA: TGTGCCAGCAGCGGGACTAGCGGGGAGCATCCCACAGATACGCAGTATTTT. The V gene is TRBV28, the J gene TRBJ2-3; 13 bases match TRBD2. V shed 6 bases, J shed 2 bases, and the junction held 8 bases outside the gene matches. The length of the CDR3 is 17 residues. The germline gives CDR1 MDHEN, CDR2 SYDVKM. Full variable domain (outside the CDR3, taken from reference TRBV28 and TRBJ2-3): DVKVTQSSRYLVKRTGEKVFLECVQDMDHENMFWYRQDPGLGLRLIYFSYDVKMKEKGDIPEGYSVSREKKERFSLILESASTNQTSMYLCASSGTSGEHPTDTQYFGPGTRLTVL.